This TCR beta chain was retrieved from a study of blood T cell repertoires in COVID-19. Looking at the study overall: Sources were T cells, B-cell-depleted T cells, or PBMCs; the material itself was cDNA or gDNA.

Those who participated ranged in age from roughly 18 to 100 years and resided in some 24 US areas. Clinical history reported by participants formed the basis on which cohorts were assigned. The CDR3 has 14 residues. The germline V gene encodes CDR1 MGHRA and CDR2 YSYEKL. Trimming shortened V by 5 bases and J by 5 bases, and 13 bases separated the two germline ends. Generated by immunoSEQ multiplex PCR, the TCRdb table keeps only in-frame clones and is missing some. The repertoire includes around 250,000 clones, about nine tenths of them detected once, and approximately 1.2% sits in the top ten. The source of this sequence is a human donor in a cohort exposed to, infected with or recovered from COVID-19 (not recorded which). The donor label of this sample is uncertain. The chain joins TRBV4-1 to TRBJ1-5; a possible D gene is TRBD1 (6 bases). The specimen was PBMCs or T cells enriched from blood (not recorded which). CDR3 in amino acids: CASSSRQEDQPQHF. The CDR3 DNA reads as TGCGCCAGCAGCAGCCGACAGGAAGATCAGCCCCAGCATTTT.